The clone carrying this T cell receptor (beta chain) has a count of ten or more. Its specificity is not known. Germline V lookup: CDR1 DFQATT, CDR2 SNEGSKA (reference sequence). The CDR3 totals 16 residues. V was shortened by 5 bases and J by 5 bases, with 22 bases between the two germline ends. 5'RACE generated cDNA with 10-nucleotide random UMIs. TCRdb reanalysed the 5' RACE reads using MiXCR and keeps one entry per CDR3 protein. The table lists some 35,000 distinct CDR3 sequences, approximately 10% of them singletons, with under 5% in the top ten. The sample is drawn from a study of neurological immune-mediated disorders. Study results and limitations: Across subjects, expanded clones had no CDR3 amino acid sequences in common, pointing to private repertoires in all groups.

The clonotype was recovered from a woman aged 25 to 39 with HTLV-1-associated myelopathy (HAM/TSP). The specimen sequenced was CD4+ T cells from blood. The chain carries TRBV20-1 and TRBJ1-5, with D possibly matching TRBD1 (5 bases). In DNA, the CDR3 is TGCAGTGCTGTACAACGGGCAGGGCGACTCTATCAGCCCCAGCATTTT. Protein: CSAVQRAGRLYQPQHF.